This T cell receptor beta chain came from a study of OX40 agonist ivuxolimab in advanced cancers. V was trimmed by 6 bases and J by 6 bases, leaving 11 bases between them. CDR1 is SGHTA, CDR2 FQGTGA, per germline. The CDR3 runs 13 residues. Some clones are missing from TCRdb's copy, which holds only in-frame ones; the method was immunoSEQ multiplex PCR. The sample lists about 73,000 clones; approximately 92% were seen once. Broader study findings: Dosing at 0.1 to 3.0 mg/kg was accompanied by clonal expansion of CD4+ and CD8+ blood T cells by week 6.

This clone was observed once. Its antigen is still unknown. This sequence joins TRBV7-3 and TRBJ2-2; D not certain. This clonotype originated in an adult with an advanced solid tumor such as melanoma, head and neck, liver or kidney cancer. Sequenced here: CD4+ or CD8+ T cells sorted from blood, sampled in a trial of the OX40 agonist ivuxolimab. The CDR3 sequence: CASSPTLPGELFF. For the CDR3, the DNA is TGTGCCAGCAGTCCCACCCTCCCCGGGGAGCTGTTTTTT.